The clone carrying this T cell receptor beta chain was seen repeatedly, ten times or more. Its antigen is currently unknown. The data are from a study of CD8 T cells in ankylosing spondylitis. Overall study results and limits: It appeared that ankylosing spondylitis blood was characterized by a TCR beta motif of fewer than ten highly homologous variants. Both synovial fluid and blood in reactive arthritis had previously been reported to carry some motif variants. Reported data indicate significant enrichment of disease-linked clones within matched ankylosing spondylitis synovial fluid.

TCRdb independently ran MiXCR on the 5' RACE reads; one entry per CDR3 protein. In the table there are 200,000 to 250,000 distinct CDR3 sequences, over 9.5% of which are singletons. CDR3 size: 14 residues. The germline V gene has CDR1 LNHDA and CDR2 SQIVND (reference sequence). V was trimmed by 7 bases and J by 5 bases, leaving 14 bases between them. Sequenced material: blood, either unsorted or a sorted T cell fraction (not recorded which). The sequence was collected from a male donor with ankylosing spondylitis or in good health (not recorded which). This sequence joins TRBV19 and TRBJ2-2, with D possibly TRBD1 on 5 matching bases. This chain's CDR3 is CASKQTDLTGELFF. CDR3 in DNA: TGTGCCAGTAAACAGACAGACCTTACCGGGGAGCTGTTTTTT.